These T cell receptor beta chains were read from a single sample in a study of cytomegalovirus exposure and HLA in healthy donors. Assay: immunoSEQ multiplex PCR; the TCRdb copy retains only in-frame clones and omits some. In the table there are under 250,000 clones, about 80% of which are singletons. Sequencing used PBMCs. All receptors derive from a young man in good health and CMV-seronegative. Each CDR3 is given with its conserved first and last residue. Fields, in order: V gene, CDR3 length, clone size, D gene, J gene, CDR3 protein, CDR3 DNA. The D gene is left open where the match is weak. Expanded clones are given a class, and other clones once, few, many or no size at all.

>TRBV14|15|NA|NA|TRBJ1-2
CASSQDLQINYGYTF
TGTGCCAGCAGCCAAGATTTGCAGATTAACTATGGCTACACCTTC
>TRBV11-2|16|few|NA|TRBJ2-6
CASSLGVGVGANVLTF
TGTGCCAGCAGCTTAGGAGTAGGGGTAGGGGCCAACGTCCTGACTTTC
>TRBV4-1|16|NA|TRBD2|TRBJ2-1
CASSLTSGRALNEQFF
TGCGCCAGCAGCCTAACTAGCGGGAGGGCCCTGAATGAGCAGTTCTTC
>TRBV4-2|14|NA|NA|TRBJ2-7
CASSPKAFSYEQYF
TGTGCCAGCAGCCCTAAAGCGTTCTCCTACGAGCAGTACTTC
>TRBV27|15|few|NA|TRBJ1-2
CASSLSGARNYGYTF
TGTGCCAGCAGTTTATCTGGGGCCAGAAACTATGGCTACACCTTC
>TRBV19|14|NA|TRBD1|TRBJ1-1
CASSITGGLTEAFF
TGTGCCAGTAGTATAACAGGGGGCTTAACTGAAGCTTTCTTT
>TRBV27|16|NA|NA|TRBJ2-3
CASSFLSGSSTDTQYF
TGTGCCAGCAGTTTTTTATCCGGTTCTAGCACAGATACGCAGTATTTT
>TRBV6-1|13|NA|TRBD1|TRBJ2-3
CASSAGGTDTQYF
TGTGCCAGCAGTGCAGGGGGTACAGATACGCAGTATTTT
>TRBV5-1|15|few|NA|TRBJ1-1
CASSLEGGRATEAFF
TGCGCCAGCAGCTTGGAAGGGGGGAGGGCCACTGAAGCTTTCTTT
>TRBV25-1|16|NA|NA|TRBJ2-2
CASSDMEQGGTGELFF
TGTGCCAGCAGTGATATGGAACAGGGGGGGACCGGGGAGCTGTTTTTT
>TRBV5-1|14|NA|NA|TRBJ2-7
CASSLVQLSYEQYF
TGCGCCAGCAGCTTGGTACAGCTCTCCTACGAGCAGTACTTC
>TRBV19|15|NA|TRBD2|TRBJ2-1
CASSTLAGAYNEQFF
TGTGCCAGTAGTACCCTAGCGGGAGCCTACAATGAGCAGTTCTTC
>TRBV19|16|NA|NA|TRBJ2-1
CASSIPGQNPYNEQFF
TGTGCCAGTAGTATTCCAGGGCAGAACCCCTACAATGAGCAGTTCTTC
>TRBV27|15|NA|TRBD2|TRBJ2-1
CASTLGLADNNEQFF
TGTGCCAGCACCCTGGGACTAGCGGACAACAATGAGCAGTTCTTC
>TRBV20-1|11|NA|NA|TRBJ1-1
CSASDYTEAFF
TGCAGTGCTAGCGACTACACTGAAGCTTTCTTT
>TRBV5-6|16|NA|NA|TRBJ2-3
CASSQLVGSATDTQYF
TGTGCCAGCAGCCAACTGGTTGGGAGCGCAACAGATACGCAGTATTTT
>TRBV6-1|16|once|NA|TRBJ2-1
CASSEAEGLSYNEQFF
TGTGCCAGCAGTGAAGCGGAGGGACTCTCCTACAATGAGCAGTTCTTC
>TRBV30|14|NA|NA|TRBJ1-1
CAWSPPTGNTEAFF
TGTGCCTGGAGCCCTCCTACAGGGAACACTGAAGCTTTCTTT
>TRBV11-2|13|NA|NA|TRBJ1-1
CASSPSVNTEAFF
TGTGCCAGCAGCCCCTCGGTGAACACTGAAGCTTTCTTT
>TRBV11-1|17|NA|TRBD1|TRBJ2-2
CASSLDRGVGNTGELFF
TGTGCCAGCAGCTTAGACAGGGGGGTCGGAAACACCGGGGAGCTGTTTTTT
>TRBV5-6|15|NA|NA|TRBJ1-4
CASSFAGAKWEKLFF
TGTGCCAGCAGCTTTGCGGGGGCTAAATGGGAAAAACTGTTTTTT
>TRBV19|16|many|NA|TRBJ2-1
CASSIDSDSSYNEQFF
TGTGCCAGTAGTATAGATTCAGACAGCTCCTACAATGAGCAGTTCTTC
>TRBV7-9|15|NA|TRBD2|TRBJ2-1
CASSLGTSGSYEQFF
TGTGCCAGCAGCTTAGGGACTAGCGGGAGTTATGAGCAGTTCTTC
>TRBV2|14|NA|NA|TRBJ1-2
CASSVGDLNYGYTF
TGTGCCAGCAGTGTTGGAGACCTAAACTATGGCTACACCTTC
>TRBV27|14|few|NA|TRBJ2-2
CASSIAQGFGELFF
TGTGCCAGCAGTATCGCTCAGGGATTCGGGGAGCTGTTTTTT
>TRBV5-4|14|NA|TRBD2|TRBJ2-5
CASSLVAGLETQYF
TGTGCCAGCAGCTTAGTAGCGGGATTAGAGACCCAGTACTTC